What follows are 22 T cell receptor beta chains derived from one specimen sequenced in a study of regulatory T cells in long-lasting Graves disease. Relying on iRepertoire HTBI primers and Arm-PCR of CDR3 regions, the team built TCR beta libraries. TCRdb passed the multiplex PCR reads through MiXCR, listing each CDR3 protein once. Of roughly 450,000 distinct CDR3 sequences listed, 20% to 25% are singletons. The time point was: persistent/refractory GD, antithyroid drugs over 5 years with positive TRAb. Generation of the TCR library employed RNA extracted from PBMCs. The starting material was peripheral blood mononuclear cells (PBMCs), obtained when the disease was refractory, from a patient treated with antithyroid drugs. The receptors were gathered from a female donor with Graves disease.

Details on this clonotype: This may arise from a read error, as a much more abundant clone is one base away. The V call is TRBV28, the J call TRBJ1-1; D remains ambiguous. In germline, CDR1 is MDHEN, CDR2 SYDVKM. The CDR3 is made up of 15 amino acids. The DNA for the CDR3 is TGTGCCAGCAGTTTTGTTGGGCAGCCGAACACTGAAGCTTCCTTT. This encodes CASSFVGQPNTEASF.

In nucleotides, the CDR3 is TGTGCCAGCAGTTACCCTGGGAGGACTGAAGCTTTCTTT. Protein: CASSYPGRTEAFF. The chain uses TRBV6-2 or TRBV6-3 and TRBJ1-1; D gene ambiguous. Germline CDR1 MNHEY, CDR2 SVGEGT. The CDR3 extends over 13 amino acids. The germline V and J ends were trimmed by 2 bases and 5 bases, with 9 bases remaining between them.

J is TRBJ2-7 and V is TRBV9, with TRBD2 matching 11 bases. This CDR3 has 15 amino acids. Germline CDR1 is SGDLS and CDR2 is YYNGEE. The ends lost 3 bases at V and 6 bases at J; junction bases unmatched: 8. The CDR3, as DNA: TGTGCCAGCAGCGGGGCTACTAGCGGGAGCGGCGAGCAGTACTTC. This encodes CASSGATSGSGEQYF.

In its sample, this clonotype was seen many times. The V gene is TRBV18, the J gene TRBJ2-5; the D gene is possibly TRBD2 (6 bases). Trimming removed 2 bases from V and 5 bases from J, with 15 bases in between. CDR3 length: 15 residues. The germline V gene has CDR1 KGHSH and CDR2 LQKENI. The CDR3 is CASSPKGLIRETQYF. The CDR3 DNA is TGTGCCAGCTCACCAAAGGGACTCATAAGGGAGACCCAGTACTTC.

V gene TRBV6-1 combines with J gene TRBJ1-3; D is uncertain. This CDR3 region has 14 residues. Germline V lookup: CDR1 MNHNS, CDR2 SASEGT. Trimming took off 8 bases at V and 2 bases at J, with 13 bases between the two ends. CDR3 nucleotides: TGTGCCAGCTCCGGGGAGCTGGCTGGAAACACCATATATTTT. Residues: CASSGELAGNTIYF.

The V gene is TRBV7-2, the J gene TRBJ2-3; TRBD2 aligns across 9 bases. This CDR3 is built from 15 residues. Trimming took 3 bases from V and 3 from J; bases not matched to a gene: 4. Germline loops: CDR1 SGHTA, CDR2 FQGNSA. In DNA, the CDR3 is TGTGCCAGCAGCTTCTCCAGCGGGAGGACAGATACGCAGTATTTT. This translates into CASSFSSGRTDTQYF. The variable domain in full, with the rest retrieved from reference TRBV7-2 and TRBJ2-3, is GAGVSQSPSNKVTEKGKDVELRCDPISGHTALYWYRQSLGQGLEFLIYFQGNSAPDKSGLPSDRFSAERTGGSVSTLTIQRTQQEDSAVYLCASSFSSGRTDTQYFGPGTRLTVL.

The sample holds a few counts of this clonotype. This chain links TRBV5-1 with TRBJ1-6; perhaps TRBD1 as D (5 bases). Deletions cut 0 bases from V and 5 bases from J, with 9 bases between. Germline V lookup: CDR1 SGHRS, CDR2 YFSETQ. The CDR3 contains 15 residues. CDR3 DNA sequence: TGCGCCAGCAGCTTGGGGGTAGGGGATAATTCACCCCTCCACTTT. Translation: CASSLGVGDNSPLHF.

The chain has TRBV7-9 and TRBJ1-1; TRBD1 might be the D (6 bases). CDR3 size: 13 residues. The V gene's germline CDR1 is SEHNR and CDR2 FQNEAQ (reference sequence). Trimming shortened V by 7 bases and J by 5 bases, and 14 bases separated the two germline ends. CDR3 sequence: CASTPKGGTEAFF. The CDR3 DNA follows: TGTGCCAGCACTCCAAAAGGGGGGACTGAAGCTTTCTTT.

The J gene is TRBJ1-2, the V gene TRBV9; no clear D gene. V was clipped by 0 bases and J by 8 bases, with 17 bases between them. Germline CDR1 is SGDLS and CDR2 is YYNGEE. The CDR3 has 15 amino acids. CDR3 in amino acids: CASSVAHASAEGYTF. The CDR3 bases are TGTGCCAGCAGCGTAGCCCATGCCTCGGCCGAGGGCTACACCTTC.

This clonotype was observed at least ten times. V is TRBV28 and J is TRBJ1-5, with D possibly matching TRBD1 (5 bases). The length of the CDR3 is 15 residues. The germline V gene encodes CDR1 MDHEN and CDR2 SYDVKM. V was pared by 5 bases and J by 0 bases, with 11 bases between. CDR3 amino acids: CASSAVRDSNQPQHF. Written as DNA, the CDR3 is TGTGCCAGCAGTGCCGTCAGGGATAGCAATCAGCCCCAGCATTTT.

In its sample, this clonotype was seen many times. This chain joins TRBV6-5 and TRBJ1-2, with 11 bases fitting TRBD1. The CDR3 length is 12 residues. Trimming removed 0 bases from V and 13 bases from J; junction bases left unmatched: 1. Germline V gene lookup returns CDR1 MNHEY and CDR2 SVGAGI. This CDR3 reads CASSYSDRGLTF. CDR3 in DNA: TGTGCCAGCAGTTACTCGGACAGGGGGCTCACCTTC.

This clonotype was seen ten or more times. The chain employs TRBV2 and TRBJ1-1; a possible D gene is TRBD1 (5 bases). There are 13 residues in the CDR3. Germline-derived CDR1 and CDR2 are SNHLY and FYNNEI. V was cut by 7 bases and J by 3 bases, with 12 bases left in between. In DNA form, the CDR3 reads TGTGCCAGCACCCGAGGGGCATACACTGAAGCTTTCTTT. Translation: CASTRGAYTEAFF.

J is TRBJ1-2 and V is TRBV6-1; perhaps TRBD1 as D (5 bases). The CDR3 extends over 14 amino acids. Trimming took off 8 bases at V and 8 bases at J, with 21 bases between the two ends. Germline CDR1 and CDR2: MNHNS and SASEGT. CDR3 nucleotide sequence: TGTGCCAGCTCCCCCGGTGGGGCTGTCAAGGGCTACACCTTC. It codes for CASSPGGAVKGYTF.

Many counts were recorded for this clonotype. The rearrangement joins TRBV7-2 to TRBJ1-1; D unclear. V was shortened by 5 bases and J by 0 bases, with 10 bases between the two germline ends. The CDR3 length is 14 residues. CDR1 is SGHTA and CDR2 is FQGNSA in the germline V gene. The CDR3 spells CASSPGGMNTEAFF. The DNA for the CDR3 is TGTGCCAGCAGCCCCGGAGGGATGAACACTGAAGCTTTCTTT. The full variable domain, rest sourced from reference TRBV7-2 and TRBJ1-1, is GAGVSQSPSNKVTEKGKDVELRCDPISGHTALYWYRQSLGQGLEFLIYFQGNSAPDKSGLPSDRFSAERTGGSVSTLTIQRTQQEDSAVYLCASSPGGMNTEAFFGQGTRLTVV.

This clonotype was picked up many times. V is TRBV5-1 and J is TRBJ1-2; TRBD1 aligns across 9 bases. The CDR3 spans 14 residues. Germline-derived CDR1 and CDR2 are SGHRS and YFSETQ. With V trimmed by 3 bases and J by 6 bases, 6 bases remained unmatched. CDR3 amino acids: CASSWAGQGNGYTF. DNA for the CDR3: TGCGCCAGCAGCTGGGCCGGACAGGGGAATGGCTACACCTTC.

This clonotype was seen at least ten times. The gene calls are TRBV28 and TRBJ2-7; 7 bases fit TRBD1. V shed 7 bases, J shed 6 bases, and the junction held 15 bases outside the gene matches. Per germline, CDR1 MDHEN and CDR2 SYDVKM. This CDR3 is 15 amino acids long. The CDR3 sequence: CASTERGPLSSEQYF. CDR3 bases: TGTGCCAGCACCGAAAGGGGGCCGCTTTCTTCCGAGCAGTACTTC.

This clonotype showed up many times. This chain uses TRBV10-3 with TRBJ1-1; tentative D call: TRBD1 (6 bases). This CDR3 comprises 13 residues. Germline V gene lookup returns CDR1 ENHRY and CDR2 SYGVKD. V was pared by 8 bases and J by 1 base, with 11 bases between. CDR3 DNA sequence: TGTGCCATCGGGATACAGGGGAACACTGAAGCTTTCTTT. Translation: CAIGIQGNTEAFF.

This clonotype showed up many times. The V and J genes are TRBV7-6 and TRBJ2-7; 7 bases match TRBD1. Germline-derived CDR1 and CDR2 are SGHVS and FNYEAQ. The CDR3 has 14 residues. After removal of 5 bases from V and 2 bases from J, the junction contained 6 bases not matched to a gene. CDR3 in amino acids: CASSATGTAYEQYF. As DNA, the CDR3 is TGTGCCAGCAGCGCGACCGGGACAGCCTACGAGCAGTACTTC.

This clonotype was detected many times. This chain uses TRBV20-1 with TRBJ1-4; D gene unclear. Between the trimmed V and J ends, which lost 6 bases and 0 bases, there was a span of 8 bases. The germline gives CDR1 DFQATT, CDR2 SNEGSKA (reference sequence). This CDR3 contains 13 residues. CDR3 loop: CSARTATNEKLFF. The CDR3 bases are TGCAGTGCAAGGACCGCAACTAATGAAAAACTGTTTTTT.

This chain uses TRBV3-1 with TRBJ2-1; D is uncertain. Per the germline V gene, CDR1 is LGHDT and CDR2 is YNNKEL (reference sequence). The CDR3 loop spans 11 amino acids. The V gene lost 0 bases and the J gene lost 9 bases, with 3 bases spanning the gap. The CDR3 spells CASSQDTEQFF. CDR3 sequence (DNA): TGTGCCAGCAGCCAAGATACTGAGCAGTTCTTC.

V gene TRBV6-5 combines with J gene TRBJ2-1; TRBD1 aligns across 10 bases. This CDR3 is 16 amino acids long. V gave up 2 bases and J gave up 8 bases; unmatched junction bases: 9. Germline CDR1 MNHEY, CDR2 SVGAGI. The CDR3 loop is CASSYTGTGVNDEQFF. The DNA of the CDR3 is TGTGCCAGCAGTTACACCGGGACAGGGGTAAACGATGAGCAGTTCTTC.

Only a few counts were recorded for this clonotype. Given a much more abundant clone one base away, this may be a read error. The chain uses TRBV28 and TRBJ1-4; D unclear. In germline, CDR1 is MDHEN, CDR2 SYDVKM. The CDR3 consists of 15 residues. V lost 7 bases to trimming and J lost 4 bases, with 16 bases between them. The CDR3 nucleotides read TGTGCCAGCACCCCATCGAGGGTTGGTAATGAAAAACTGTTTTTT. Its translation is CASTPSRVGNEKLFF.